What follows are 20 T cell receptor beta chains derived from one specimen sequenced in a study of regulatory T cells in long-lasting Graves disease (dated by TCRdb to the early 2020s). To prepare the library, multiplex PCR was applied. Sequenced on an Illumina HiSeq 4000. To build TCR beta libraries, CDR3 regions were amplified by Arm-PCR using iRepertoire HTBI primers. Using fastp trimming at Q25 and MiXCR clonotype assembly, TCRdb reanalyzed the public sequencing data and kept in-frame beta chains. Entries are consolidated by CDR3 protein sequence, retaining the most common genes and DNA. The sample data list a few hundred thousand distinct CDR3 sequences, and about 15% of these were observed just once. The ten largest clonotypes hold roughly 8% of the sample. The time point label corresponds to: newly diagnosed GD, antithyroid drugs for less than 3 months. For both TCR sequencing and RNA sequencing, RNA was extracted from PBMCs in TRIzol.

The same sample was also studied in work on T cells in Graves' hyperthyroidism and ophthalmopathy.

This specimen consisted of peripheral blood mononuclear cells (PBMCs), obtained at new diagnosis, from a patient treated with antithyroid drugs. The receptors were sampled from a woman in her thirties or forties with Graves disease. Donor details come from another sample of the same person, matched by shared clones.

The V call is TRBV6-5, the J call TRBJ1-6; D is unclear. Trimming took 0 bases from V and 7 from J, leaving 10 bases between them. Per germline, CDR1 MNHEY and CDR2 SVGAGI. The CDR3 covers 15 residues. CDR3 nucleotide sequence: TGTGCCAGCAGTTACTCGGGAGGCTCCAATTCACCCCTCCACTTT. Its translation: CASSYSGGSNSPLHF.

This clonotype was observed many times. The rearrangement uses TRBV11-1 and TRBJ1-1, with unresolved D. V lost 1 base to trimming and J lost 8 bases, with 14 bases between them. The CDR3 runs to 14 residues. Per the germline V gene, CDR1 is SGHAT and CDR2 is FQDESV (reference sequence). CDR3 bases: TGTGCCAGCAGCTTAGATCCGGGGAGGCGGGAAGCTTTCTTT. The encoded protein is CASSLDPGRREAFF.

This clonotype was seen a handful of times. The chain couples TRBV6-2 or TRBV6-3 to TRBJ2-1, with a weak D call TRBD2 (5 bases). The CDR3 totals 13 residues. Trimming took off 7 bases at V and 3 bases at J, with 10 bases between the two ends. CDR1 and CDR2 from the germline V gene are MNHEY and SVGEGT. The CDR3 DNA follows: TGTGCCAGCAACCGGGATAACTACAATGAGCAGTTCTTC. Its translation is CASNRDNYNEQFF.

The chain links TRBV10-2 to TRBJ2-7, with no clear D. CDR1 WSHSY and CDR2 SAAADI come from the germline V gene. The germline V and J ends were trimmed by 2 bases and 5 bases, with 19 bases remaining between them. This CDR3 region has 16 residues. Here the CDR3 reads CASSETGPMDFDEQYF. As DNA, the CDR3 is TGCGCCAGCAGTGAGACCGGGCCGATGGATTTCGACGAGCAGTACTTC.

This clonotype was counted only a few times. V usage is TRBV12-3 or TRBV12-4 and J usage is TRBJ2-1; 9 bases match TRBD1. The CDR3 covers 15 residues. V lost 5 bases and J lost 7; bases outside the gene matches: 9. CDR3 coding DNA: TGTGCCAGCAGTCCAACGACAGGGGGGGCGAATGAGCAGTTCTTC. Residues: CASSPTTGGANEQFF.

As regards this clonotype: A much larger clone sits a single nucleotide away, making a read error possible. V and J are TRBV6-1 and TRBJ2-4; 7 nucleotides align to TRBD2. CDR3 length: 14 residues. Per the germline V gene, CDR1 is MNHNS and CDR2 is SASEGT. CDR3 sequence: CASRTIAGKNVQYF. CDR3 bases: TGTGCCAGCAGAACGATAGCGGGCAAAAACGTTCAGTACTTC.

CDR3 coding DNA: TGTGCCAGCAGCCTGGGGGGGAGCGGCCATAGAGGAGATACGCAGTATTTT. This sequence encodes CASSLGGSGHRGDTQYF. This chain joins TRBV6-1 and TRBJ2-3; 7 nucleotides match TRBD2. The junction had 17 bases not matched to a gene; V was cut back by 6 bases and J by 5 bases. This CDR3 contains 17 residues. Germline V lookup: CDR1 MNHNS, CDR2 SASEGT.

Regarding this clonotype: A junction boundary mismatches the germline segment, possibly from a read error. The genes are TRBV18 and TRBJ2-1, with D uncertain. Per germline, CDR1 KGHSH and CDR2 LQKENI. The CDR3 is 15 residues long. CDR3 sequence: CASSPPGVSSHEQLF. DNA for the CDR3: TGTGCCAGCTCACCACCAGGAGTGTCCAGCCATGAGCAGCTCTTC.

The V and J genes are TRBV28 and TRBJ1-1; possibly TRBD1 for D (5 bases). The V gene lost 11 bases and the J gene lost 1 base, with 17 bases spanning the gap. Germline values: CDR1 MDHEN, CDR2 SYDVKM. CDR3 size: 14 residues. CDR3 residues: CACIQTGANTEAFF. In DNA form, the CDR3 reads TGTGCCTGCATTCAAACAGGAGCGAACACTGAAGCTTTCTTT. Complete variable domain (other parts from reference TRBV28 and TRBJ1-1): DVKVTQSSRYLVKRTGEKVFLECVQDMDHENMFWYRQDPGLGLRLIYFSYDVKMKEKGDIPEGYSVSREKKERFSLILESASTNQTSMYLCACIQTGANTEAFFGQGTRLTVV.

A few counts support this clonotype. The chain uses TRBV4-1 and TRBJ2-7; tentatively, D is TRBD2 (5 bases). Trimming removed 0 bases from V and 3 bases from J, with 9 bases in between. Germline CDR1 is MGHRA and CDR2 is YSYEKL. The CDR3 length is 14 residues. The CDR3 loop is CASSQEAEFYEQYF. The CDR3 nucleotides are TGCGCCAGCAGCCAAGAAGCGGAATTCTACGAGCAGTACTTC.

The V gene is TRBV2, the J gene TRBJ2-7; TRBD2 might be the D (6 bases). The CDR3 length is 13 residues. Trimming pared 6 bases from V and 2 bases from J, leaving 11 bases between. The germline V gene encodes CDR1 SNHLY and CDR2 FYNNEI. CDR3 protein: CASSVTRTYEQYF. As DNA, the CDR3 is TGTGCCAGCAGCGTGACTAGGACCTACGAGCAGTACTTC. Drawing the rest from reference TRBV2 and TRBJ2-7, the complete variable domain is EPEVTQTPSHQVTQMGQEVILRCVPISNHLYFYWYRQILGQKVEFLVSFYNNEISEKSEIFDDQFSVERPDGSNFTLKIRSTKLEDSAMYFCASSVTRTYEQYFGPGTRLTVT.

The rearrangement uses TRBV5-1 and TRBJ1-3; maybe TRBD1 (6 bases). Trimming left V 4 bases short and J 2 bases short, with 13 bases between. Germline loops: CDR1 SGHRS, CDR2 YFSETQ. This CDR3 contains 15 residues. In DNA form, the CDR3 reads TGCGCCAGCAGCCAGGGGTTGCGGGCTGGAAACACCATATATTTT. It specifies CASSQGLRAGNTIYF.

This clonotype was seen repeatedly, ten times or more. The rearrangement links TRBV2 to TRBJ2-7, with D unresolved. CDR3 length: 13 amino acids. Trimming took 3 bases from V and 0 from J, leaving 6 bases between them. Germline V gene sequence: CDR1 SNHLY, CDR2 FYNNEI. The CDR3 spells CASSEESSYEQYF. CDR3 sequence (DNA): TGTGCCAGCAGTGAGGAGAGCTCCTACGAGCAGTACTTC.

In its sample, this clonotype was seen many times. The gene calls are TRBV2 and TRBJ1-2, with D possibly being TRBD1 (5 bases). V was trimmed by 7 bases and J by 3 bases, leaving 12 bases between them. The CDR3 totals 13 residues. Per germline, CDR1 SNHLY and CDR2 FYNNEI. In DNA form, the CDR3 reads TGTGCCAGCACGTGGGGCCGGGACTATGGCTACACCTTC. This gives the protein CASTWGRDYGYTF.

This clonotype showed up many times. This chain connects TRBV2 to TRBJ2-5; 7 nucleotides match TRBD1. Germline values: CDR1 SNHLY, CDR2 FYNNEI. The V gene end was trimmed by 3 bases and the J gene end by 1 base; junction bases not matched to a gene: 5. This CDR3 comprises 15 residues. The CDR3 loop reads CASSEGTASQETQYF. CDR3 bases: TGTGCCAGCAGTGAGGGGACAGCTTCCCAAGAGACCCAGTACTTC. The full variable domain, with the rest looked up from reference TRBV2 and TRBJ2-5, is EPEVTQTPSHQVTQMGQEVILRCVPISNHLYFYWYRQILGQKVEFLVSFYNNEISEKSEIFDDQFSVERPDGSNFTLKIRSTKLEDSAMYFCASSEGTASQETQYFGPGTRLLVL.

This clonotype was seen repeatedly, ten times or more. The rearrangement uses TRBV10-3 and TRBJ2-2; 11 bases are shared with TRBD2. V was pared by 6 bases and J by 1 base, with 4 bases of the junction left unmatched. The length of the CDR3 is 16 residues. CDR1 is ENHRY, CDR2 SYGVKD, per germline. CDR3 bases: TGTGCCATCAGGGGACTAGCGGCTATGAACACCGGGGAGCTGTTTTTT. As protein: CAIRGLAAMNTGELFF.

This clonotype was recorded at least ten times. The CDR3 region is CASSPTGFGEKLFF. The CDR3 DNA reads as TGTGCCAGCAGCCCTACAGGGTTTGGCGAAAAACTGTTTTTT. This chain links TRBV7-8 with TRBJ1-4, with D perhaps matching TRBD1 (6 bases). The CDR3 extends over 14 amino acids. Germline-derived CDR1 and CDR2 are SGHVS and FQNEAQ. Trimming removed 5 bases from V and 8 bases from J, with 15 bases in between.

With respect to this clonotype: Since the CDR3 does not end with the conserved phenylalanine or tryptophan, this likely comes from a read error. In DNA form, the CDR3 reads TGTGCCAGCAGTTTGTCCTCGGGGAGGAGCAACACTGAAGCTTTCCTT. It yields the protein CASSLSSGRSNTEAFL. The V and J genes are TRBV28 and TRBJ1-1; D remains unclear. CDR3 size: 16 residues. CDR1 is MDHEN, CDR2 SYDVKM, per germline. V was shortened by 3 bases and J by 2 bases, with 16 bases between the two germline ends.

This clonotype was counted at least ten times. CDR3: CASSLTSGRATSAKNIQYF. The CDR3 region has the DNA TGTGCCAGCAGCCTGACTAGCGGGAGGGCCACGTCGGCCAAAAACATTCAGTACTTC. The rearrangement links TRBV12-3 or TRBV12-4 to TRBJ2-4; 14 bases are shared with TRBD2. This CDR3 has 19 amino acids. V shed 6 bases, J shed 1 base, and the junction held 11 bases outside the gene matches.

This clonotype has a count of ten or more. Mismatch with germline at one junction end may stem from a read error. The CDR3 here is CASSSYPRTANNEQFF. The CDR3 nucleotides are TGTGCTAGCAGCTCATACCCCCGGACGGCGAACAATGAGCAGTTCTTC. The chain recombines TRBV7-7 with TRBJ2-1; D gene ambiguous. Germline lookup yields CDR1 SSHAT and CDR2 FNYEAQ (reference sequence). The CDR3 totals 16 residues.